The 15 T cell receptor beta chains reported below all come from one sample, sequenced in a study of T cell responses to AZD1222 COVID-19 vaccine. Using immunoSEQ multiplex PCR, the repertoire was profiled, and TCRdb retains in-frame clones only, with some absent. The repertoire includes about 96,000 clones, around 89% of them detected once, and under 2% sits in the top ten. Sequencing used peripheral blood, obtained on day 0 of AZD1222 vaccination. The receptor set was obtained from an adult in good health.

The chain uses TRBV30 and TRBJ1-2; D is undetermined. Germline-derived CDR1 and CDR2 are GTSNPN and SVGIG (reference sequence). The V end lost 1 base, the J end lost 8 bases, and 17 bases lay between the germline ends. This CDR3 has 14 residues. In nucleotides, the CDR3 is TGTGCCTGGAGTGACGCGGGCCTGGCGGGGGGCTACACCTTC. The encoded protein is CAWSDAGLAGGYTF.

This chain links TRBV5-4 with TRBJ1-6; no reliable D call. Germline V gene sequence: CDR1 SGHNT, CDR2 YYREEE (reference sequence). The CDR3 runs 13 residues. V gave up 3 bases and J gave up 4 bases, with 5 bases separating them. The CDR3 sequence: CASSSNYNSPLHF. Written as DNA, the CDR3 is TGTGCCAGCAGCTCAAATTATAATTCACCCCTCCACTTT. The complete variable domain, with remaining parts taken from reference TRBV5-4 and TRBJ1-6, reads ETGVTQSPTHLIKTRGQQVTLRCSSQSGHNTVSWYQQALGQGPQFIFQYYREEENGRGNFPPRFSGLQFPNYSSELNVNALELDDSALYLCASSSNYNSPLHFGNGTRLTVT.

The CDR3 nucleotides are TGTGCCCTCGCGGCAGGGAACTATGGCTACACCTTC. Protein product: CALAAGNYGYTF. The V and J genes are TRBV30 and TRBJ1-2; D may be TRBD1 (5 bases). V lost 8 bases and J lost 2, with 12 bases in between. The CDR3 has 12 residues. Looked up from germline, CDR1 is GTSNPN and CDR2 is SVGIG (reference sequence).

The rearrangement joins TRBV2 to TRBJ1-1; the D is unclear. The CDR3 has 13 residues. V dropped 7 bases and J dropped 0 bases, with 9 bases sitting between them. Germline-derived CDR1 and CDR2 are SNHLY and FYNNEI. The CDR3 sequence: CASKGEMNTEAFF. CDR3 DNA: TGTGCCAGCAAAGGAGAAATGAACACTGAAGCTTTCTTT.

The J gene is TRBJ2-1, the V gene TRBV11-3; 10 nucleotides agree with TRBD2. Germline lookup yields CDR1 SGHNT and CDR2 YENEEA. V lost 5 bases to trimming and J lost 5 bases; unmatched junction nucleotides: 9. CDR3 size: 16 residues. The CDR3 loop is CASSHGTSDFDNEQFF. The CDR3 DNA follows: TGTGCCAGCAGCCACGGGACTAGCGATTTCGACAATGAGCAGTTCTTC.

The CDR3 loop reads CASSQDLGGGTDTQYF. CDR3 in DNA: TGCGCCAGCAGCCAAGATCTCGGGGGGGGCACAGATACGCAGTATTTT. The chain combines TRBV4-3 with TRBJ2-3; TRBD2 matches at 8 bases. Trimming took 0 bases from V and 1 from J; bases not matched to a gene: 3. CDR3 size: 16 residues. CDR1 is LGHNA, CDR2 YSLEER, per germline.

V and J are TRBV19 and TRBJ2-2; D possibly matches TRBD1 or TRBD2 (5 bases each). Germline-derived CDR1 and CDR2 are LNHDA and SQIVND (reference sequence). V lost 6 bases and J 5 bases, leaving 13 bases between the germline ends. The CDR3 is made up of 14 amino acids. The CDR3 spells CASRGAGRTGELFF. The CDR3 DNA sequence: TGTGCCAGTAGAGGAGCAGGGAGAACCGGGGAGCTGTTTTTT.

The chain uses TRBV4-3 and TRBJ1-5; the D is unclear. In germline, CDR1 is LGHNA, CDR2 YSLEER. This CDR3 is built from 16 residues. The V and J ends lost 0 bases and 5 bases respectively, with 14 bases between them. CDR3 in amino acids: CASSQEWGVVDQPQHF. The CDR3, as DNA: TGCGCCAGCAGCCAAGAATGGGGAGTGGTTGATCAGCCCCAGCATTTT.

The DNA for the CDR3 is TGTGCCAGCAGCGTTGGGAATGTCGGTGTCAGTCAGTTCTTC. This encodes CASSVGNVGVSQFF. V is TRBV9 and J is TRBJ2-1, with D unclear. V lost 2 bases to trimming and J lost 13 bases, with 19 bases between them. The germline gives CDR1 SGDLS, CDR2 YYNGEE. This CDR3 is 14 amino acids long.

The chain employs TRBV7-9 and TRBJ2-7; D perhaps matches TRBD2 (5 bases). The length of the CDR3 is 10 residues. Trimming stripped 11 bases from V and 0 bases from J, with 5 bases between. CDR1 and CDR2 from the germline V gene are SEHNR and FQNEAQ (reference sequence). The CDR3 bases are TGTGCCGCGGGCTCCTACGAGCAGTACTTC. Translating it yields CAAGSYEQYF.

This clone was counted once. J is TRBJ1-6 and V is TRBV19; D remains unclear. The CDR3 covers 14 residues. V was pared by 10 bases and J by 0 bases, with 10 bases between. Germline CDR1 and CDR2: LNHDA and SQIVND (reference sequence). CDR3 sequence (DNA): TGTGCCACCCGCCCAGACTCCTATAATTCACCCCTCCACTTT. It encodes CATRPDSYNSPLHF.

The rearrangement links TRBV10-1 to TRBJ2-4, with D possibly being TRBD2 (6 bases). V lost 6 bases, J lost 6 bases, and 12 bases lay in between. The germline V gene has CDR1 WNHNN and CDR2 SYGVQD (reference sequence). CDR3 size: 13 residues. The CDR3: CASREAGSNIQYF. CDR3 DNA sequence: TGCGCCAGCAGGGAGGCGGGATCAAACATTCAGTACTTC.

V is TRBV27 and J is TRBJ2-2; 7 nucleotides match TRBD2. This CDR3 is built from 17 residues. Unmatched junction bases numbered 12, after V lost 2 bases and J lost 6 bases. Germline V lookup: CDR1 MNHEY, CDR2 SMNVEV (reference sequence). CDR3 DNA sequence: TGTGCCAGCAGTTTACGACTAGCTCCGTCGTTGGCCGGGGAGCTGTTTTTT. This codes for CASSLRLAPSLAGELFF.

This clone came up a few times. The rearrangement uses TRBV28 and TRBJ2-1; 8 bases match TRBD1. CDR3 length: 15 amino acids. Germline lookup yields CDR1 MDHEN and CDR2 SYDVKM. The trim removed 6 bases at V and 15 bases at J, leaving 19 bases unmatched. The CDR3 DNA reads TGTGCCAGCAGCCCACTTGGGGCAGGGGGCTTAAATCGGTTCTTC. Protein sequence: CASSPLGAGGLNRFF.

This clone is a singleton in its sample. CDR3 in DNA: TGTGCCAGCAGCCAAAACAGGGCCGATCAGCCCCAGCATTTT. Amino acids: CASSQNRADQPQHF. The V and J genes are TRBV3-1 (or the pseudogene TRBV3-2) and TRBJ1-5; maybe TRBD1 (6 bases). The CDR3 spans 14 residues. Germline V CDR1 and CDR2: LGHDT, YNNKEL (reference sequence). Trimming pared 2 bases from V and 5 bases from J, leaving 10 bases between.